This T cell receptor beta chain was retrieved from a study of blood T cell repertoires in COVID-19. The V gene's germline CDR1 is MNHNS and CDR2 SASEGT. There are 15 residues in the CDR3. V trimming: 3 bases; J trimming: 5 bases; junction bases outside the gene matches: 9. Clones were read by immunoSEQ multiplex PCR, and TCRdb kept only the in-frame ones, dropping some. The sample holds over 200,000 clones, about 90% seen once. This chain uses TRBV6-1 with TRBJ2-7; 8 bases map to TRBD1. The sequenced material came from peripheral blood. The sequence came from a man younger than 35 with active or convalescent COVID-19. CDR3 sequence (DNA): TGTGCCAGCAGTGAGGACAGGGTAAGAAGCGACGAGCAGTACTTC. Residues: CASSEDRVRSDEQYF.